The 14 T cell receptor beta chains in this list originate from one sample, sequenced in a study of blood T cell repertoires in COVID-19 (TCRdb year 2020). The receptor library was made with the immunoSEQ multiplex PCR assay. In its TCRdb copy, this immuneACCESS table keeps in-frame sequences only and misses some clones. Where compared with another copy, unresolved V genes explain less than half of these, and the others have no known cause. For this sample the table gives about 260,000 clones, of which 88% were detected only once. The ten largest make up approximately 0.7% of the sample. The material sequenced was peripheral blood. The receptors were gathered from a human donor in a cohort sampled during active COVID-19.

This chain's CDR3 is CAINRDRAYEQYF. DNA of the CDR3: TGTGCCATCAATCGGGACAGAGCCTACGAGCAGTACTTC. The V gene is TRBV10-3, the J gene TRBJ2-7, with TRBD1 matching over 7 bases. The CDR3 contains 13 residues. Trimming at V came to 7 bases and at J to 2 bases, leaving 5 bases not matched to a gene. Germline V gives CDR1 ENHRY, CDR2 SYGVKD.

This clone was observed once. The chain joins TRBV7-3 to TRBJ1-2, with a tentative D call TRBD1 (5 bases). The CDR3 covers 14 residues. Trimming removed 5 bases from V and 4 bases from J, with 14 bases in between. The germline gives CDR1 SGHTA, CDR2 FQGTGA. The CDR3 sequence is CASSPSGTGYGYTF. The CDR3 nucleotides are TGTGCCAGCAGCCCGAGCGGGACGGGCTATGGCTACACCTTC.

J is TRBJ1-1 and V is TRBV5-4, with a tentative D call TRBD1 (5 bases). The CDR3 extends over 15 amino acids. Germline CDR1 is SGHNT and CDR2 is YYREEE (reference sequence). V gave up 4 bases and J gave up 7 bases, with 20 bases separating them. DNA of the CDR3: TGTGCCAGCAGCGGCCCGGGGCGGGGGTCGGATGAAGCTTTCTTT. Translating gives CASSGPGRGSDEAFF.

The chain links TRBV18 to TRBJ2-7; 11 bases are shared with TRBD2. This CDR3 region has 15 residues. V gave up 4 bases and J gave up 0 bases; unmatched junction bases: 2. CDR1 and CDR2 (germline): KGHSH, LQKENI. DNA for the CDR3: TGTGCCAGCTCACTGACTAGCGGGGCCTCCTACGAGCAGTACTTC. Its translation is CASSLTSGASYEQYF.

The rearrangement uses TRBV7-9 and TRBJ2-7; possible D gene TRBD1, 6 bases. Trimming left V 5 bases short and J 0 bases short, with 11 bases between. Germline values: CDR1 SEHNR, CDR2 FQNEAQ (reference sequence). There are 14 residues in the CDR3. CDR3 region: CASSHRDTSYEQYF. DNA of the CDR3: TGTGCCAGCAGCCACCGGGACACCTCCTACGAGCAGTACTTC.

The chain recombines TRBV6-5 with TRBJ2-4; 10 bases are shared with TRBD2. V lost 6 bases to trimming and J lost 5 bases; unmatched junction nucleotides: 4. The CDR3 is 14 residues long. Germline V gene data show CDR1 as MNHEY and CDR2 as SVGAGI. The CDR3 sequence: CASRLGLAENIQYF. DNA of the CDR3: TGTGCCAGCAGACTAGGACTAGCGGAAAACATTCAGTACTTC.

The genes are TRBV10-3 and TRBJ2-1; possible D gene TRBD2, 6 bases. CDR3 length equals 13 residues. V lost 0 bases and J lost 7, with 7 bases in between. The germline V gene has CDR1 ENHRY and CDR2 SYGVKD. CDR3 region: CAISESEGNEQFF. The DNA of the CDR3 is TGTGCCATCAGTGAGTCGGAGGGGAATGAGCAGTTCTTC.

The rearrangement joins TRBV20-1 to TRBJ1-5; perhaps TRBD1 as D (6 bases). V lost 3 bases and J lost 5, with 17 bases in between. This CDR3 spans 15 amino acids. Germline lookup yields CDR1 DFQATT and CDR2 SNEGSKA (reference sequence). DNA of the CDR3: TGCAGTGCTAGTAGTCTATGGGACATAGATCAGCCCCAGCATTTT. Protein product: CSASSLWDIDQPQHF.

The chain uses TRBV4-3 and TRBJ2-1; 7 bases fit TRBD2. Germline CDR1 is LGHNA and CDR2 is YSLEER. V trimming: 0 bases; J trimming: 4 bases; junction bases outside the gene matches: 12. The length of the CDR3 is 18 residues. CDR3: CASSQDHYGEGIYNEQFF. The CDR3 DNA sequence: TGCGCCAGCAGCCAAGATCATTATGGGGAGGGGATATACAATGAGCAGTTCTTC.

This chain uses TRBV30 with TRBJ1-2; D might be TRBD1 (5 bases). This CDR3 comprises 11 residues. Trimming left V 4 bases short and J 5 bases short, with 8 bases between. Germline CDR1 is GTSNPN and CDR2 is SVGIG (reference sequence). CDR3 in DNA: TGTGCCTGGATAAGGGGTTATGGCTACACCTTC. It encodes CAWIRGYGYTF.

The rearrangement links TRBV4-3 to TRBJ2-7, with TRBD2 identical over 8 bases. The CDR3 has 16 residues. The germline gives CDR1 LGHNA, CDR2 YSLEER. The ends lost 1 base at V and 4 bases at J; junction bases unmatched: 9. The CDR3 spells CASSQVSFSGKYEQYF. CDR3 nucleotides: TGCGCCAGCAGCCAAGTCTCGTTTAGCGGGAAATACGAGCAGTACTTC.

This sequence joins TRBV28 and TRBJ2-7; TRBD2 agrees at 7 bases. The CDR3 is 12 amino acids. J was trimmed by 7 bases and V by 6 bases; bases with no gene match: 6. Germline CDR1 is MDHEN and CDR2 is SYDVKM. The CDR3 DNA is TGTGCCAGCAGGCGGGAGCCCAGGGAGCAGTACTTC. It is translated as CASRREPREQYF. Using reference TRBV28 and TRBJ2-7 for the parts outside the CDR3, the full variable domain is DVKVTQSSRYLVKRTGEKVFLECVQDMDHENMFWYRQDPGLGLRLIYFSYDVKMKEKGDIPEGYSVSREKKERFSLILESASTNQTSMYLCASRREPREQYFGPGTRLTVT.

The chain combines TRBV5-4 with TRBJ1-2; no clear D. CDR3 length: 16 residues. V was shortened by 0 bases and J by 4 bases, with 16 bases between the two germline ends. CDR1 is SGHNT and CDR2 is YYREEE in the germline V gene (reference sequence). The CDR3 DNA follows: TGTGCCAGCAGCTTGGCCTATCAAGTGACTATCTATGGCTACACCTTC. This translates into CASSLAYQVTIYGYTF.

V and J are TRBV28 and TRBJ2-4; TRBD1 might be the D (6 bases). This CDR3 spans 18 amino acids. Germline V gene sequence: CDR1 MDHEN, CDR2 SYDVKM. V lost 3 bases to trimming and J lost 0 bases, with 18 bases between them. For the CDR3, the DNA is TGTGCCAGCAGTTTTTCTATCCAGACAGGCCTAGCCAAAAACATTCAGTACTTC. Translating it yields CASSFSIQTGLAKNIQYF.